This is a list of T cell receptor beta chains from one sample in a study of regulatory T cells in long-lasting Graves disease. TCRdb called the multiplex PCR reads again in MiXCR, with one record for every CDR3 protein. The sample includes hundreds of thousands of distinct CDR3 sequences, around 16% of them seen just once. This sample also belongs to another study, concerning T cells in Graves' hyperthyroidism and ophthalmopathy.

This specimen was peripheral blood mononuclear cells (PBMCs), taken at new diagnosis, from a patient treated with antithyroid drugs. These receptors came from a man between 18 and 35 years old with Graves disease. The CDR3 runs from the conserved cysteine through the conserved F or W. The D gene is left open where the match is weak. Clone size, where shown, is once, few, many, or a class for clones that have expanded.

TRBD2 | many | 14 | TRBJ2-7 | TRBV2 | CASSGVLAGHEQYF | TGTGCCAGCAGTGGTGTTCTAGCGGGACACGAGCAGTACTTC
. | few | 12 | TRBJ2-1 | TRBV27 | CASQDLLGEQFF | TGTGCCTCGCAAGACCTCCTCGGTGAGCAGTTCTTC
TRBD2 | many | 17 | TRBJ2-1 | TRBV28 | CASSLVSGRPAYNEQFF | TGTGCCAGCAGTTTAGTTAGCGGGAGGCCCGCCTACAATGAGCAGTTCTTC
. | . | 15 | TRBJ1-4 | TRBV6-2/TRBV6-3 | CASGPPSRQDEKLFF | TGTGCCAGCGGACCACCGTCTCGACAGGATGAAAAACTGTTTTTT
TRBD2 | . | 16 | TRBJ2-3 | TRBV18 | CASTPLAGGPGDTQYF | TGTGCCAGCACTCCCCTAGCGGGAGGGCCGGGAGATACGCAGTATTTT
. | . | 16 | TRBJ2-3 | TRBV11-2 | CASSSEKITSTDTQYF | TGTGCCAGCAGCTCCGAGAAAATTACTAGCACAGATACGCAGTATTTT
TRBD2 | few | 16 | TRBJ2-2 | TRBV5-1 | CASSVTSGSVAGELFF | TGCGCCAGCAGCGTCACTAGCGGCTCGGTGGCCGGGGAGCTGTTTTTT
. | many | 14 | TRBJ1-1 | TRBV20-1 | CSARAWPMNTEAFF | TGCAGTGCTAGAGCCTGGCCAATGAACACTGAAGCTTTCTTT
TRBD2 | few | 16 | TRBJ2-5 | TRBV3-1 | CASSQEQREGDETQYF | TGTGCCAGCAGCCAAGAGCAGCGGGAGGGCGACGAGACCCAGTACTTC
. | few | 13 | TRBJ2-7 | TRBV20-1 | CSGSSSINYEQYF | TGCAGTGGGTCCTCGAGCATTAACTACGAGCAGTACTTC
TRBD1 | few | 15 | TRBJ1-1 | TRBV7-9 | CASSPRDRLPTEAFF | TGTGCCAGCAGCCCCCGGGACAGGCTACCCACTGAAGCTTTCTTT
. | few | 16 | TRBJ2-3 | TRBV2 | CASSEGRGASTDTQYF | TGTGCCAGCAGTGAAGGCCGGGGGGCAAGCACAGATACGCAGTATTTT
. | . | 14 | TRBJ1-2 | TRBV5-1 | CASSKRPGAGGYTF | TGCGCCAGCAGCAAGCGTCCGGGGGCTGGTGGCTACACCTTC
. | many | 13 | TRBJ1-1 | TRBV27 | CASSSVGSTEAFF | TGTGCCAGCAGTTCGGTGGGCTCCACTGAAGCTTTCTTT
. | . | 14 | TRBJ1-5 | TRBV4-1 | CASSPRAPGQPQHF | TGCGCCAGCAGCCCCCGGGCCCCGGGTCAGCCCCAGCATTTT
. | many | 14 | TRBJ1-3 | TRBV7-8 | CASSLGTAGNTIYF | TGTGCCAGCAGCTTAGGGACGGCTGGAAACACCATATATTTT
. | few | 17 | TRBJ1-1 | TRBV24-1 | CATSDLHWQGRVTEAFF | TGTGCCACCAGTGATTTGCATTGGCAGGGGAGGGTCACTGAAGCTTTCTTT
. | . | 16 | TRBJ2-7 | TRBV5-8 | CASSLDGAGLGYEQYF | TGTGCCAGCAGCTTGGACGGGGCGGGATTGGGTTACGAGCAGTACTTC
TRBD1 | . | 14 | TRBJ1-2 | TRBV28 | CASSLSDRADGYTF | TGTGCCAGCAGTTTATCGGACAGGGCAGATGGCTACACCTTC
TRBD1 | few | 15 | TRBJ1-2 | TRBV6-1 | CASSEVPGTGYGYTF | TGTGCCAGCAGTGAGGTTCCCGGGACAGGCTATGGCTACACCTTC
. | many | 16 | TRBJ1-2 | TRBV3-1 | CASSQEVGLRSSGYTF | TGTGCCAGCAGCCAAGAAGTCGGCCTCCGTAGTAGTGGCTACACCTTC
TRBD1 | . | 16 | TRBJ2-7 | TRBV30 | CAWSPRSGTGLWKQYF | TGTGCCTGGAGTCCGCGATCCGGGACAGGGCTCTGGAAGCAGTACTTC
TRBD2 | . | 16 | TRBJ2-7 | TRBV5-6 | CASSLWGGRIGYEQYF | TGTGCCAGCAGCTTGTGGGGCGGGAGGATCGGCTACGAGCAGTACTTC
. | many | 15 | TRBJ1-3 | TRBV5-1 | CASSFDGGSGNTIYF | TGCGCCAGCAGCTTTGACGGAGGCTCTGGAAACACCATATATTTT
. | many | 17 | TRBJ2-1 | TRBV12-3/TRBV12-4 | CASSSLGGGLTYNEQFF | TGTGCCAGCAGTAGCCTCGGAGGGGGATTAACTTACAATGAGCAGTTCTTC
. | many | 14 | TRBJ1-1 | TRBV20-1 | CSARADLGNTEAFF | TGCAGTGCTAGGGCGGATCTGGGAAACACTGAAGCTTTCTTT
. | . | 12 | TRBJ2-7 | TRBV20-1 | CSALREVYEQYF | TGCAGTGCTCTCCGTGAAGTTTACGAGCAGTACTTC
TRBD2 | few | 14 | TRBJ2-7 | TRBV20-1 | CSARISSGSYEQYF | TGCAGTGCTAGAATCTCTAGCGGCTCCTACGAGCAGTACTTC
. | few | 15 | TRBJ1-1 | TRBV29-1 | CSVDGGRGPRTEAFF | TGCAGCGTTGATGGGGGACGGGGTCCTAGGACTGAAGCTTTCTTT
TRBD1 | . | 14 | TRBJ2-7 | TRBV5-1 | CASLWDREGYEQYF | TGCGCCAGTCTCTGGGACAGGGAAGGGTACGAGCAGTACTTC
TRBD2 | few | 16 | TRBJ2-1 | TRBV9 | CASSETSGRTYNEQFF | TGTGCCAGCAGCGAGACTAGCGGGAGGACCTACAATGAGCAGTTCTTC
. | few | 15 | TRBJ2-3 | TRBV9 | CASSSGVIRTDTQYF | TGTGCCAGCAGCTCCGGAGTTATTCGGACAGATACGCAGTATTTT
. | many | 13 | TRBJ1-1 | TRBV7-3 | CASSLTMDTEAFF | TGTGCCAGCAGCTTAACCATGGACACTGAAGCTTTCTTT
. | many | 15 | TRBJ1-2 | TRBV5-1 | CASSDRQSLGYGYTF | TGCGCCAGCAGTGACAGACAGTCCCTAGGCTATGGCTACACCTTC
TRBD2 | many | 18 | TRBJ2-1 | TRBV19 | CASSTPLDWREDHNEQFF | TGTGCCAGTAGTACCCCTCTTGACTGGCGGGAGGACCACAATGAGCAGTTCTTC
. | . | 15 | TRBJ2-7 | TRBV7-2 | CASSLDRDWAYEQYF | TGTGCCAGCAGCTTAGATAGGGACTGGGCCTACGAGCAGTACTTC
. | many | 14 | TRBJ2-2 | TRBV27 | CASSLYSITGELFF | TGTGCCAGCAGTTTGTACTCTATCACCGGGGAGCTGTTTTTT
. | many | 15 | TRBJ2-1 | TRBV7-9 | CASSFPRGVDNEQFF | TGTGCCAGCAGCTTCCCGCGAGGGGTGGACAATGAGCAGTTCTTC
TRBD1 | . | 13 | TRBJ2-5 | TRBV12-3/TRBV12-4 | CASSEDRAETQYF | TGTGCCAGCAGTGAAGACAGGGCCGAGACCCAGTACTTC
. | many | 16 | TRBJ2-5 | TRBV5-1 | CASSLEGQLYQETQYF | TGCGCCAGCAGCTTGGAAGGACAGCTGTACCAAGAGACCCAGTACTTC
. | many | 14 | TRBJ2-7 | TRBV28 | CASSFPPVPSEQYF | TGTGCCAGCAGTTTCCCCCCCGTACCTAGCGAGCAGTACTTC
TRBD2 | many | 13 | TRBJ2-7 | TRBV20-1 | CSARNSGSYEQYF | TGCAGTGCTAGGAATAGCGGGAGTTACGAGCAGTACTTC
. | many | 13 | TRBJ2-7 | TRBV2 | CASSEDILVGQYF | TGTGCCAGCAGTGAAGATATCTTAGTCGGGCAGTACTTC
. | . | 15 | TRBJ2-3 | TRBV18 | CASSPVTSAGGTQYF | TGTGCCAGCTCACCAGTGACTTCTGCGGGTGGTACGCAGTATTTT
TRBD1 | . | 15 | TRBJ2-7 | TRBV19 | CASSIGGTGTYEQYF | TGTGCCAGTAGTATAGGGGGGACAGGGACCTACGAGCAGTACTTC
. | many | 14 | TRBJ2-4 | TRBV7-9 | CASSTGEAKNIQYF | TGTGCCAGCAGCACGGGGGAGGCCAAAAACATTCAGTACTTC
. | . | 16 | TRBJ1-5 | TRBV19 | CASSERTWQGSQPQHF | TGTGCCAGTAGCGAACGAACATGGCAGGGAAGTCAGCCCCAGCATTTT
. | many | 13 | TRBJ2-7 | TRBV6-5 | CASSYDGAYEQYF | TGTGCCAGCAGTTACGACGGAGCCTACGAGCAGTACTTC
. | many | 14 | TRBJ2-3 | TRBV7-2 | CASSANRRALTQYF | TGTGCCAGCAGCGCAAACAGGCGTGCCCTTACGCAGTATTTT
. | . | 15 | TRBJ2-7 | TRBV3-1 | CASSPWGGALNEQYF | TGTGCCAGCAGCCCCTGGGGGGGGGCTCTGAACGAGCAGTACTTC